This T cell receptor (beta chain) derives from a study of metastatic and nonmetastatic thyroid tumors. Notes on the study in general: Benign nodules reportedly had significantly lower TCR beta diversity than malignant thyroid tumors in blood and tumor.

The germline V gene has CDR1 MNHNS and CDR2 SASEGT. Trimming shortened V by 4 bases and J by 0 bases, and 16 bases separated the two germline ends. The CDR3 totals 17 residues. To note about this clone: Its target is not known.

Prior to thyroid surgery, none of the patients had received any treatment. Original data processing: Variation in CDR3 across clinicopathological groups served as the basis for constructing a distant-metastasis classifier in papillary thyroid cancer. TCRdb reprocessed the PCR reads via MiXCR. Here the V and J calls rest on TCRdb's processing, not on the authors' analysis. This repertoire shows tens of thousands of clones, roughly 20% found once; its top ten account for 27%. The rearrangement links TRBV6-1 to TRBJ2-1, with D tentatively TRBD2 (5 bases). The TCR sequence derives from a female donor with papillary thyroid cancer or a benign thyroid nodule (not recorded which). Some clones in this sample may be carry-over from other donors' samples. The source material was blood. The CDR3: CASSGLRSGRSYNEQFF. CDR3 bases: TGTGCCAGCAGTGGGCTGAGGAGCGGCCGCTCCTACAATGAGCAGTTCTTC.